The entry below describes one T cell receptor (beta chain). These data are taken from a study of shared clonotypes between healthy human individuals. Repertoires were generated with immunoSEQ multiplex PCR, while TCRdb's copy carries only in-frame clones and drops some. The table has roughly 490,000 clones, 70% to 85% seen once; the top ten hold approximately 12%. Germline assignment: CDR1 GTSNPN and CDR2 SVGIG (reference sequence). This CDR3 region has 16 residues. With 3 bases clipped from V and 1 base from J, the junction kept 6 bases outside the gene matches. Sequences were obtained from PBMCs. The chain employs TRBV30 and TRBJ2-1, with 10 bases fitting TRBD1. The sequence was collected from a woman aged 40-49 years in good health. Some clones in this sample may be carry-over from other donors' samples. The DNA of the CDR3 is TGTGCCTGGAGGAAGGGACAGGGGAATTCCTACAATGAGCAGTTCTTC. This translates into CAWRKGQGNSYNEQFF.